The present T cell receptor (beta chain) was sequenced within a study of metastatic and nonmetastatic thyroid tumors. Background on the study: Comparative analysis of repertoires was undertaken across blood and tumor or nodule tissue obtained from malignant and benign thyroid patients.

In the original workflow: Variation in CDR3 across clinicopathological groups served as the basis for constructing a distant-metastasis classifier in papillary thyroid cancer. With MiXCR, TCRdb reprocessed the PCR reads. These V and J calls are TCRdb output, not the study's own analysis. The data contain about 15,000 clones, 25% to 30% of them singletons. No treatment had been given to any patient before thyroid surgery. Study-wide results and caveats: Compared with benign nodules, malignant thyroid tumors were reported to have significantly higher TCR beta diversity in both blood and tumor.

This CDR3 has 16 amino acids. Between the trimmed V and J ends, which lost 4 bases and 3 bases, there was a span of 19 bases. Germline loops: CDR1 SGHAT, CDR2 FQDESV (reference sequence). Comment on this clone: The antigen is undetermined.

The genes are TRBV11-1 and TRBJ2-7, with D possibly being TRBD1 (5 bases). The sequenced sample was tumor tissue. This TCR came from a female donor with papillary thyroid cancer or a benign thyroid nodule (not recorded which). Some clones in this sample may be carry-over from other donors' samples. The CDR3 coding sequence is TGTGCCAGCAGCTCCGCCCCCGGTAGGGGCCTCTACGAGCAGTACTTC. It yields the protein CASSSAPGRGLYEQYF.